This entry lists 14 T cell receptor beta chains sequenced from one sample in a study of T cells expressing NK-cell markers. Reprocessing the 5' RACE reads, TCRdb reports a single entry for every CDR3 protein and omits DNA. The sample has a few hundred thousand distinct CDR3 sequences; the top ten hold about 1.5%. The sequenced sample consisted of blood T cells: a sorted CD56 or NKG2C T cell subset, CD4+ or CD8+ T cells, or bulk PBMC T cells (not recorded which). These receptor sequences come from a woman aged 50 to 65 in good health.

This chain connects TRBV20-1 to TRBJ2-3; checking the TCRdb D call of TRBD2 is not possible without DNA. There are 15 residues in the CDR3. The germline gives CDR1 DFQATT, CDR2 SNEGSKA (reference sequence). This CDR3 is CSAALTSGNTDTQYF.

The V gene is TRBV7-8, the J gene TRBJ1-5; TCRdb names TRBD1, which stays unverified in the absence of DNA. The CDR3 runs 14 residues. The germline V gene has CDR1 SGHVS and CDR2 FQNEAQ. This chain's CDR3 is CASTRGTGNQPQHF.

The chain is built from TRBV5-1 and TRBJ2-3; the TCRdb D gene call, TRBD2, has no DNA to confirm it. Germline-derived CDR1 and CDR2 are SGHRS and YFSETQ. The CDR3 covers 17 residues. CDR3: CASSLVGLAGRTDTQYF.

CDR3 amino acids: CASSESENTQYF. V gene TRBV10-2 combines with J gene TRBJ2-3. The CDR3 runs 12 residues. Germline lookup yields CDR1 WSHSY and CDR2 SAAADI.

This chain connects TRBV6-5 to TRBJ2-2; TCRdb lists TRBD2, though no DNA is available to test this call. The V gene's germline CDR1 is MNHEY and CDR2 SVGAGI. This CDR3 contains 18 residues. CDR3: CASSPARTGHANTGELFF.

This chain joins TRBV20-1 and TRBJ2-3. CDR3 length: 15 residues. Germline-derived CDR1 and CDR2 are DFQATT and SNEGSKA (reference sequence). CDR3 protein: CSAREGSASTDTQYF.

This chain joins TRBV28 and TRBJ1-1; TCRdb calls TRBD1, which cannot be checked without DNA. Germline loops: CDR1 MDHEN, CDR2 SYDVKM. This CDR3 region has 16 residues. The CDR3 sequence is CASRGGSRGGNTEAFF.

This chain links TRBV6-5 with TRBJ2-7; TCRdb outputs TRBD1, but without DNA this stays unchecked. The CDR3 is made up of 19 amino acids. Germline V gene sequence: CDR1 MNHEY, CDR2 SVGAGI. CDR3: CASSYSGQSIRGESYEQYF.

The chain carries TRBV7-8 and TRBJ2-3; without DNA, the TCRdb call of TRBD2 cannot be checked. Germline lookup yields CDR1 SGHVS and CDR2 FQNEAQ. This CDR3 region has 19 residues. The CDR3 protein is CASSTFVGLAGVGTDTQYF.

The CDR3: CASRPSGRGEQFF. The gene calls are TRBV6-4 and TRBJ2-1; the TCRdb call, TRBD2, lacks DNA for checking. The CDR3 loop spans 13 amino acids. Germline assignment: CDR1 MRHNA and CDR2 SNTAGT.

This chain links TRBV7-3 with TRBJ2-2; TCRdb calls TRBD2, which cannot be checked without DNA. CDR1 and CDR2 from the germline V gene are SGHTA and FQGTGA. This CDR3 spans 16 amino acids. The CDR3 loop reads CASSLSGSIETGELFF.

The genes are TRBV5-1 and TRBJ2-7; TCRdb names TRBD1, which stays unverified in the absence of DNA. The length of the CDR3 is 14 residues. Germline CDR1 reads SGHRS; CDR2 reads YFSETQ. The CDR3 loop reads CASSSAGLSYEQYF.

This chain uses TRBV5-1 with TRBJ2-1; without DNA, the TCRdb call of TRBD2 cannot be checked. CDR3 length equals 16 residues. Germline lookup yields CDR1 SGHRS and CDR2 YFSETQ. The CDR3 here is CASSLATSGRGDEQFF.

The chain's CDR3 is CASSTIRDRGSEAFF. The J gene is TRBJ1-1, the V gene TRBV5-1; the TCRdb call, TRBD1, lacks DNA for checking. In germline, CDR1 is SGHRS, CDR2 YFSETQ. The CDR3 totals 15 residues. The whole variable domain, filled in from reference TRBV5-1 and TRBJ1-1, reads KAGVTQTPRYLIKTRGQQVTLSCSPISGHRSVSWYQQTPGQGLQFLFEYFSETQRNKGNFPGRFSGRQFSNSRSEMNVSTLELGDSALYLCASSTIRDRGSEAFFGQGTRLTVV.